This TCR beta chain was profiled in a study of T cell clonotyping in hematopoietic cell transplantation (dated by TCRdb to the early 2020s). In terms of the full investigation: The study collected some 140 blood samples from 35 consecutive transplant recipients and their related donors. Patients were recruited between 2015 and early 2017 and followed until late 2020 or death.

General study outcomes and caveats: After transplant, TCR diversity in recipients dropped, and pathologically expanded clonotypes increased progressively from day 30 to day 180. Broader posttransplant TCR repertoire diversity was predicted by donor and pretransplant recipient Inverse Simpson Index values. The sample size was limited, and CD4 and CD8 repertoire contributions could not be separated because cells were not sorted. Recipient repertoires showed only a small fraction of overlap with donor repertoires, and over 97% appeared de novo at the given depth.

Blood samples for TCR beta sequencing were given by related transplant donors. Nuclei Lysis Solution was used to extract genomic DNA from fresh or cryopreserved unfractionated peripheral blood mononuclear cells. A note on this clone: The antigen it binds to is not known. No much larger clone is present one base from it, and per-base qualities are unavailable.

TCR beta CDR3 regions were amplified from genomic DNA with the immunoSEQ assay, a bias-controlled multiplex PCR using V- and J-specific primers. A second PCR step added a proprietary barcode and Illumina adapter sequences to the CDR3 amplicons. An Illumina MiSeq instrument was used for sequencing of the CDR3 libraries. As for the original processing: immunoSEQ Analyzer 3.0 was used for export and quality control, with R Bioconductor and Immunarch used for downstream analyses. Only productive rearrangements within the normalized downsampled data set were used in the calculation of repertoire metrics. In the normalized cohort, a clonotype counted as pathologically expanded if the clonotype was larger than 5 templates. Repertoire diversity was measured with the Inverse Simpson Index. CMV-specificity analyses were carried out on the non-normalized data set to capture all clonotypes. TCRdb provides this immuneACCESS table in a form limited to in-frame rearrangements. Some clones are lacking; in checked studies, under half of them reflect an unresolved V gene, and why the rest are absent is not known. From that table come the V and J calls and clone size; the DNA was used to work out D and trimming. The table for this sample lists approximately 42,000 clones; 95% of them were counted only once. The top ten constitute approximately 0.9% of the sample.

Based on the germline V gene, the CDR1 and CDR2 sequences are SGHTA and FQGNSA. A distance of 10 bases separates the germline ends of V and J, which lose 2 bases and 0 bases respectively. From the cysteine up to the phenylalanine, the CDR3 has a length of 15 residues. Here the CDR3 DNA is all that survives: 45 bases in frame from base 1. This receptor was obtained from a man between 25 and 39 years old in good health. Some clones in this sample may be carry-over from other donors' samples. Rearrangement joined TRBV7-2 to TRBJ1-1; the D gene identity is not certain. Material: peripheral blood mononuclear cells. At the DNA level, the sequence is TGTGCCAGCAGCTTATCCGTTGGGATGAACACTGAAGCTTTCTTT. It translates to CASSLSVGMNTEAFF.